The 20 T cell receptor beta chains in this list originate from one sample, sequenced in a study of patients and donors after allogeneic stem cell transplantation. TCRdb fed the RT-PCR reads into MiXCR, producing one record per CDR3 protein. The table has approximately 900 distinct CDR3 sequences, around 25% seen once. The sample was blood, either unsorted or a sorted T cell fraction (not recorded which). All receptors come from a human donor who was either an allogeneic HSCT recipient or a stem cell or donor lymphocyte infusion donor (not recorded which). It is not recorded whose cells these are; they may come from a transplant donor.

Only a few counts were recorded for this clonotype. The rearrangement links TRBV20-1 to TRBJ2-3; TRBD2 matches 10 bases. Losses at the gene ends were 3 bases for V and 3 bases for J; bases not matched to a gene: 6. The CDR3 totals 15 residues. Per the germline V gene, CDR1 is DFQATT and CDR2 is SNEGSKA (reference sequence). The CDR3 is CSASLAGALTDTQYF. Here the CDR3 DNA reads TGCAGTGCTAGTCTAGCGGGGGCCCTTACAGATACGCAGTATTTT.

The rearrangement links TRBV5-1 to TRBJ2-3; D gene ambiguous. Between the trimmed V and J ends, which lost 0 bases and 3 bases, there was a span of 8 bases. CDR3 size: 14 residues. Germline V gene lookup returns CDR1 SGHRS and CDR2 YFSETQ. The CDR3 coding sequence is TGCGCCAGCAGCTTGGTCCTAGGGACAGATACGCAGTATTTT. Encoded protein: CASSLVLGTDTQYF.

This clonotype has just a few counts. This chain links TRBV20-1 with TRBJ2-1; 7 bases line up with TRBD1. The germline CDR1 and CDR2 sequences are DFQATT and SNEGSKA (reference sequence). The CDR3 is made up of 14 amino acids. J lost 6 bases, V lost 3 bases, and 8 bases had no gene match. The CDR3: CSARTGTVGNEQFF. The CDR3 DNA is TGCAGTGCTAGGACAGGGACAGTCGGCAATGAGCAGTTCTTC.

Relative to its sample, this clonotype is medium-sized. CDR3 loop: CSAYRGGEAFF. The CDR3 bases are TGCAGCGCCTACAGGGGAGGGGAAGCTTTCTTT. The chain is built from TRBV29-1 and TRBJ1-1, with 7 bases lining up with TRBD1. CDR3 length equals 11 residues. Germline assignment: CDR1 SQVTM and CDR2 ANQGSEA. V shed 7 bases and J 8 bases; nucleotides not matched to a gene: 7.

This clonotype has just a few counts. CDR3 protein: CAIEAPGTEAFF. The CDR3 region has the DNA TGTGCCATCGAAGCCCCGGGGACTGAAGCTTTCTTT. This chain joins TRBV10-3 and TRBJ1-1; D not resolved. The V gene's germline CDR1 is ENHRY and CDR2 SYGVKD. Trimming stripped 8 bases from V and 5 bases from J, with 12 bases between. There are 12 residues in the CDR3.

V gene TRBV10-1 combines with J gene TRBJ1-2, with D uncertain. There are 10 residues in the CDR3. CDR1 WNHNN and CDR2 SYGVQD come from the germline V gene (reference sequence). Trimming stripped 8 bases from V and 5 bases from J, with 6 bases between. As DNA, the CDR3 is TGCGCCAGCTTGGTGTATGGCTACACCTTC. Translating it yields CASLVYGYTF.

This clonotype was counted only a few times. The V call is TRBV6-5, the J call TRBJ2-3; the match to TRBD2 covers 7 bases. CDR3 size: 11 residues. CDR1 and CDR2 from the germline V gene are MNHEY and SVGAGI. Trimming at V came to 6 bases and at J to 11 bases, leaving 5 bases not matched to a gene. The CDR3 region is CASSDGGKQYF. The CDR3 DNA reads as TGTGCCAGCAGCGACGGGGGGAAGCAGTATTTT.

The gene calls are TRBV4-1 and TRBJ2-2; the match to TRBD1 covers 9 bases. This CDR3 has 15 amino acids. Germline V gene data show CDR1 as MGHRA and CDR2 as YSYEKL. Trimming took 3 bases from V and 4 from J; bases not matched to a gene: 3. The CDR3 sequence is CASSHGDRVTGELFF. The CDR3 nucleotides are TGCGCCAGCAGCCATGGGGACAGGGTCACCGGGGAGCTGTTTTTT.

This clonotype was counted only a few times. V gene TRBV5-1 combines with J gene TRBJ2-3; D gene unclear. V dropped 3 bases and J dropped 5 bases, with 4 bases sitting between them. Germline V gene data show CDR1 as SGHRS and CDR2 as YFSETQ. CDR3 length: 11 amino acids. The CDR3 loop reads CASSSQDTQYF. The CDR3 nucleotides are TGCGCCAGCAGCTCGCAAGATACGCAGTATTTT.

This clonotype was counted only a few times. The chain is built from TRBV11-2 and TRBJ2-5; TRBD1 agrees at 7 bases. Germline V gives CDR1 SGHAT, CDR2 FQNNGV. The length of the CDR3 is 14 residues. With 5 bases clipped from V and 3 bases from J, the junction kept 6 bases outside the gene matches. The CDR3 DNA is TGTGCCAGCAGCCGAGGGACAGAAGAAGAGACCCAGTACTTC. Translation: CASSRGTEEETQYF.

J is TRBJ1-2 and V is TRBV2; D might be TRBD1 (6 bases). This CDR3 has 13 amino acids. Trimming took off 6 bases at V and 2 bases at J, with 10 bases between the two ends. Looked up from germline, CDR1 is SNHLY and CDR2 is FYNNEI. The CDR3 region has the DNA TGTGCCAGCAGCGGGCAGGGGAACTATGGCTACACCTTC. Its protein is CASSGQGNYGYTF.

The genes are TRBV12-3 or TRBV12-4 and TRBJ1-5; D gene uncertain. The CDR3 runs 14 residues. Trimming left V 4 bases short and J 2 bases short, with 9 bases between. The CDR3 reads CASSSRPGNQPQHF. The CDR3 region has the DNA TGTGCCAGCAGTTCGCGACCGGGCAATCAGCCCCAGCATTTT.

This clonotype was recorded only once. The CDR3 protein is CASTGQVYNEQFF. The CDR3 coding sequence is TGTGCCAGCACGGGACAGGTCTACAATGAGCAGTTCTTC. The chain combines TRBV11-2 with TRBJ2-1; 8 bases fit TRBD1. Trimming removed 7 bases from V and 3 bases from J; junction bases left unmatched: 2. The length of the CDR3 is 13 residues. CDR1 is SGHAT, CDR2 FQNNGV, per germline.

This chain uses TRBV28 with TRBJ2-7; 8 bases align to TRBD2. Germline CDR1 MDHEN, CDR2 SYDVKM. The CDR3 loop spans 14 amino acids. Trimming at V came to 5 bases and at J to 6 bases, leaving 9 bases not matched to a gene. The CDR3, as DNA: TGTGCCAGCAGTATCGGGACTAGGGGACTCGAGCAGTACTTC. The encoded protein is CASSIGTRGLEQYF.

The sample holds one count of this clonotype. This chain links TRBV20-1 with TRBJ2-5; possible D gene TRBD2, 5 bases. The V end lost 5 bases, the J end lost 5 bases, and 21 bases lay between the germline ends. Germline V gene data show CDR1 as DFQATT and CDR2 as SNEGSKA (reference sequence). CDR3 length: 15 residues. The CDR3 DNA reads TGCAGTGCTGCAAGCGGAACTAGATCGCGGGAGACCCAGTACTTC. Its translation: CSAASGTRSRETQYF.

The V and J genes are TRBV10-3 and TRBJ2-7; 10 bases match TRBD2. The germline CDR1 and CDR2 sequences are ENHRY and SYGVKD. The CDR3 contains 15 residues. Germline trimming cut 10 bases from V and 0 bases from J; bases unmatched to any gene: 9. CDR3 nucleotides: TGTGCCACCCAGTTATGGACTAGCGGCTCCTACGAGCAGTACTTC. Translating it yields CATQLWTSGSYEQYF.

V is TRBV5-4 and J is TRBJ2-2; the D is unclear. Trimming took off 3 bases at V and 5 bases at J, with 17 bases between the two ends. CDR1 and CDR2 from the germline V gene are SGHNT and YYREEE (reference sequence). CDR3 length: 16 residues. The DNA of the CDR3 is TGTGCCAGCAGCTCTGAGCGCGCCTTAGAAACCGGGGAGCTGTTTTTT. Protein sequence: CASSSERALETGELFF.

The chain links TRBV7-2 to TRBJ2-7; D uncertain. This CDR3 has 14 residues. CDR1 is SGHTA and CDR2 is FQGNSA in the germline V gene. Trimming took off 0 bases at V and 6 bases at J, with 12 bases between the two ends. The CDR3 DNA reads TGTGCCAGCAGCTTAGCGGGTATGAAGGGCGAGCAGTACTTC. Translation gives CASSLAGMKGEQYF.

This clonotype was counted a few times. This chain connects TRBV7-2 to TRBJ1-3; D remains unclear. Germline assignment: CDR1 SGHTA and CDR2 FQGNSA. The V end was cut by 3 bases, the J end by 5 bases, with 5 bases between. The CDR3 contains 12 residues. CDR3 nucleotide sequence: TGTGCCAGCAGCTTGGACCGAAACACCATATATTTT. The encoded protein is CASSLDRNTIYF.

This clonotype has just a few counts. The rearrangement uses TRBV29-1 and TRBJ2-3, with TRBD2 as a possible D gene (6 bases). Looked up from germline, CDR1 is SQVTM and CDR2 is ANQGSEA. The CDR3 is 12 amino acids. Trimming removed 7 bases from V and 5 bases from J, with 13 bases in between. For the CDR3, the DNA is TGCAGCGCCCCCTACGGGGGAGATACGCAGTATTTT. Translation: CSAPYGGDTQYF.